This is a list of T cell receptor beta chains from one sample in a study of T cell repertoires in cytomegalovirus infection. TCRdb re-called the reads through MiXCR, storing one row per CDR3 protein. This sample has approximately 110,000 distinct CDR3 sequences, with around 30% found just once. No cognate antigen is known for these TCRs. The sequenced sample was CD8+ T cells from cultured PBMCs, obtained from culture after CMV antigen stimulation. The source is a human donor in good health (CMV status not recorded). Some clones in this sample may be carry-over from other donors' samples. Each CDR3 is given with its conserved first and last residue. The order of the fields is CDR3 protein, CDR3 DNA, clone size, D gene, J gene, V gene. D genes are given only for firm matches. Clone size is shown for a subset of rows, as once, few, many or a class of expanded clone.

CDR3: CASSYSPGTSGYNEQFF
DNA: TGTGCCAGCAGCTACTCTCCCGGGACTAGCGGATACAATGAGCAGTTCTTC
size: many
D: TRBD2
J: TRBJ2-1
V: TRBV7-2

CDR3: CASSQVRQGTEAFF
DNA: TGCGCCAGCAGCCAAGTTCGGCAGGGCACTGAAGCTTTCTTT
size: .
D: .
J: TRBJ1-1
V: TRBV4-1

CDR3: CSAKTGYSNQPQHF
DNA: TGCAGTGCCAAGACAGGTTATAGCAATCAGCCCCAGCATTTT
size: .
D: .
J: TRBJ1-5
V: TRBV20-1

CDR3: CASSQHRDSPEAFF
DNA: TGCGCCAGCAGCCAACACCGGGACAGTCCTGAAGCTTTCTTT
size: once
D: TRBD1
J: TRBJ1-1
V: TRBV4-1

CDR3: CSTYRGLSGNTIYF
DNA: TGCAGCACTTACAGGGGGCTCTCTGGAAACACCATATATTTT
size: few
D: TRBD1
J: TRBJ1-3
V: TRBV29-1

CDR3: CASSADRGVSPLHF
DNA: TGTGCCAGCAGCGCCGACAGGGGGGTTTCCCCCCTCCACTTT
size: .
D: TRBD1
J: TRBJ1-6
V: TRBV9

CDR3: CASSLSLSQQFF
DNA: TGTGCCAGCAGCTTAAGTTTGTCCCAGCAGTTCTTC
size: few
D: .
J: TRBJ2-1
V: TRBV11-2

CDR3: CASSPPDGEGAYEQYF
DNA: TGTGCCAGCTCACCACCGGACGGCGAAGGGGCCTACGAGCAGTACTTC
size: many
D: .
J: TRBJ2-7
V: TRBV18

CDR3: CASSQGTREQQGNYGYTF
DNA: TGCGCCAGCAGCCAAGGAACGAGAGAACAACAGGGAAACTATGGCTACACCTTC
size: few
D: .
J: TRBJ1-2
V: TRBV4-1

CDR3: CASSRDITLAYEQYF
DNA: TGTGCCAGCAGCCGCGATATAACCCTCGCCTACGAGCAGTACTTC
size: .
D: .
J: TRBJ2-7
V: TRBV7-6

CDR3: CASSQDRGLGGGDGYTF
DNA: TGCGCCAGCAGCCAAGATCGGGGGCTTGGGGGGGGAGATGGCTACACCTTC
size: .
D: .
J: TRBJ1-2
V: TRBV4-3

CDR3: CSVVDRDIGYTF
DNA: TGCAGCGTTGTTGACAGGGATATTGGCTACACCTTC
size: once
D: TRBD1
J: TRBJ1-2
V: TRBV29-1

CDR3: CASSSSSKSSTYEQYF
DNA: TGTGCCAGCAGCTCCTCTAGCAAAAGCAGTACCTACGAGCAGTACTTC
size: few
D: .
J: TRBJ2-7
V: TRBV13

CDR3: CSARASGDTTNYGYTF
DNA: TGCAGTGCTAGAGCTTCCGGCGATACTACGAACTATGGCTACACCTTC
size: few
D: .
J: TRBJ1-2
V: TRBV20-1

CDR3: CASSWDSSSYEQYF
DNA: TGTGCCAGCAGTTGGGACTCTAGCTCCTACGAGCAGTACTTC
size: few
D: .
J: TRBJ2-7
V: TRBV6-5

CDR3: CASSLVEAGNSPLHF
DNA: TGTGCCAGCAGCTTAGTGGAAGCCGGTAATTCACCCCTCCACTTT
size: .
D: .
J: TRBJ1-6
V: TRBV7-8

CDR3: CASRPGGWGELFF
DNA: TGTGCCAGCAGGCCAGGGGGCTGGGGGGAGCTGTTTTTT
size: few
D: TRBD1
J: TRBJ2-2
V: TRBV27

CDR3: CATSDFFPENIQYF
DNA: TGTGCCACCAGTGATTTTTTTCCGGAAAACATTCAGTACTTC
size: few
D: .
J: TRBJ2-4
V: TRBV24-1